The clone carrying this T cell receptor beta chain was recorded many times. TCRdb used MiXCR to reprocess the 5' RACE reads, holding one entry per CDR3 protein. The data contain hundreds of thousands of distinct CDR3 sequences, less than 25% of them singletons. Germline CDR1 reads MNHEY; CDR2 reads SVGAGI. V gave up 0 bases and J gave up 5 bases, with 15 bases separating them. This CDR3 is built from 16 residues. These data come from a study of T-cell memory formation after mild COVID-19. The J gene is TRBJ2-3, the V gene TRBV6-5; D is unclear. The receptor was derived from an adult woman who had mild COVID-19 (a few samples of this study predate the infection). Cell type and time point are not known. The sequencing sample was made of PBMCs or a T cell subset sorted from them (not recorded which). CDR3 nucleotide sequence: TGTGCCAGCAGTTACTCGGGCGTAGGGTTCGGAGATACGCAGTATTTT. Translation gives CASSYSGVGFGDTQYF.